These 10 T cell receptor beta chains were all obtained from the same sample, sequenced in a study of T-cell reconstitution after alpha-beta-depleted transplantation in children. It was with unique molecular identifiers that the TCRbeta library was prepared. TCRdb independently ran MiXCR on the PCR reads; one entry per CDR3 protein. The repertoire holds 580,000 or so distinct CDR3 sequences, with roughly 23% as singletons. The source was PBMCs, mostly from graft donor cells, collected 360 days after TCRalphabeta/CD19-depleted stem cell transplant. The receptors come from a boy younger than two who had a stem cell transplant for acute myeloid leukemia, so the T cells may come from the graft donor.

This clonotype was picked up many times. The rearrangement links TRBV20-1 to TRBJ1-1; tentatively, D is TRBD1 (5 bases). With 0 bases removed from V and 3 bases from J, the gap between germline ends came to 11 bases. Germline V lookup: CDR1 DFQATT, CDR2 SNEGSKA (reference sequence). This CDR3 has 14 residues. The DNA of the CDR3 is TGCAGTGCTAGAGAGATGGGCAGGGACACTGAAGCTTTCTTT. Translation: CSAREMGRDTEAFF.

Concerning this clonotype itself: One junction end disagrees with the germline gene, perhaps due to a read error. V gene TRBV3-1 combines with J gene TRBJ1-4, with TRBD1 matching over 8 bases. Germline V CDR1 and CDR2: LGHDT, YNNKEL (reference sequence). The CDR3 has 16 amino acids. The CDR3 is CACSQGGTGGNEKLFF. CDR3 nucleotides: TGTGCCTGCAGCCAAGGGGGGACAGGAGGGAATGAAAAACTGTTTTTT. The full variable domain, with the rest looked up from reference TRBV3-1 and TRBJ1-4, is DTAVSQTPKYLVTQMGNDKSIKCEQNLGHDTMYWYKQDSKKFLKIMFSYNNKELIINETVPNRFSPKSPDKAHLNLHINSLELGDSAVYFCACSQGGTGGNEKLFFGSGTQLSVL.

V gene TRBV28 combines with J gene TRBJ1-1, with 7 bases identical to TRBD1. Trimming took 6 bases from V and 7 from J; bases not matched to a gene: 11. From germline, CDR1 is MDHEN and CDR2 SYDVKM. There are 14 residues in the CDR3. DNA for the CDR3: TGTGCCAGCAGGGGGACCGGGACAGCAATTGAAGCTTTCTTT. Protein product: CASRGTGTAIEAFF.

This sequence joins TRBV4-3 and TRBJ2-3; no clear D gene. CDR1 LGHNA and CDR2 YSLEER come from the germline V gene. With 0 bases removed from V and 0 bases from J, the gap between germline ends came to 7 bases. The CDR3 has 15 amino acids. The CDR3 coding sequence is TGCGCCAGCAGCCAAGATGGGGAAAGCACAGATACGCAGTATTTT. Its protein product is CASSQDGESTDTQYF.

This chain joins TRBV6-4 and TRBJ2-2, with D possibly matching TRBD1 (6 bases). CDR3 length: 19 residues. The germline CDR1 and CDR2 sequences are MRHNA and SNTAGT. V was clipped by 2 bases and J by 0 bases, with 19 bases between them. CDR3 protein: CASSDELVGAYSNTGELFF. The CDR3 nucleotides are TGTGCCAGCAGTGACGAATTGGTGGGGGCGTACTCGAACACCGGGGAGCTGTTTTTT.

This clonotype was detected ten times or more. The V gene is TRBV7-8, the J gene TRBJ2-3, with 12 bases aligning to TRBD2. This CDR3 has 16 amino acids. Germline assignment: CDR1 SGHVS and CDR2 FQNEAQ. V lost 0 bases, J lost 6 bases, and 4 bases stayed unmatched. The CDR3: CASSLATGTSGDTQYF. The DNA of the CDR3 is TGTGCCAGCAGCTTAGCGACGGGGACTAGCGGGGATACGCAGTATTTT.

This clonotype has more than one count but fewer than ten. The J gene is TRBJ2-1, the V gene TRBV12-3 or TRBV12-4, with 9 bases aligning to TRBD2. After removal of 4 bases from V and 9 bases from J, the junction contained 10 bases not matched to a gene. This CDR3 contains 15 residues. The DNA of the CDR3 is TGTGCCAGCAGTTATGGACTAGCGAAATTAGGTGAGCAGTTCTTC. The encoded protein is CASSYGLAKLGEQFF.

In this sample, this clonotype turned up many times. V is TRBV12-3 or TRBV12-4 and J is TRBJ2-1, with a possible D match to TRBD1 (6 bases). The CDR3 covers 12 residues. V was shortened by 6 bases and J by 10 bases, with 13 bases between the two germline ends. DNA of the CDR3: TGTGCCAGCAGACCCCGACAGGCCGAGCAGTTCTTC. Its protein is CASRPRQAEQFF.

Worth noting for this clonotype: One base away lies a much larger clone, so this may be a sequencing read error. Likely a read error: the CDR3 ends without its conserved phenylalanine or tryptophan. The chain carries TRBV5-1 and TRBJ1-1; TRBD1 matches 7 bases. V shed 2 bases, J shed 7 bases, and the junction held 2 bases outside the gene matches. Germline values: CDR1 SGHRS, CDR2 YFSETQ. This CDR3 comprises 12 residues. Here the CDR3 DNA reads TGCGCCAGCAGCTTACAGGGGTATGAAGCTTTCATT. Residues: CASSLQGYEAFI.

In its sample, this clonotype was seen a few times. V usage is TRBV20-1 and J usage is TRBJ2-5; 8 positions match TRBD2. V shed 0 bases, J shed 2 bases, and the junction held 8 bases outside the gene matches. The CDR3 extends over 16 amino acids. Germline CDR1 DFQATT, CDR2 SNEGSKA (reference sequence). In nucleotides, the CDR3 is TGCAGTGCTAGAGATGGGGGACTAGAGTGGCAAGAGACCCAGTACTTC. It translates to CSARDGGLEWQETQYF.